This paragraph covers one T cell receptor beta chain sequence. The data originate from a study of T cells in Graves' hyperthyroidism and ophthalmopathy. RNA transcripts provided the source from which TCR beta CDR3 regions were amplified. TCR CDR3 regions were first amplified by RT-PCR with HTBI primers. TCRdb ran MiXCR on the multiplex PCR reads and lists one entry per CDR3 protein. The sample records more than 550,000 distinct CDR3 sequences, 18% being singletons. Patients aged 18 to 65 had newly diagnosed hyperthyroidism lasting under 2 months. Trimming shortened V by 8 bases and J by 7 bases, and 17 bases separated the two germline ends. Germline V lookup: CDR1 MNHNS, CDR2 SASEGT. The CDR3 has 14 amino acids.

The chain joins TRBV6-1 to TRBJ2-2, with D perhaps being TRBD1 or TRBD2 (6 bases each). The source is a woman aged 50 to 65 with Graves' hyperthyroidism that later progressed to Graves' ophthalmopathy. Sequencing used blood. This CDR3 reads CASPGRQVDGELFF. The DNA for the CDR3 is TGTGCCAGCCCCGGGAGACAGGTTGACGGGGAGCTGTTTTTT.